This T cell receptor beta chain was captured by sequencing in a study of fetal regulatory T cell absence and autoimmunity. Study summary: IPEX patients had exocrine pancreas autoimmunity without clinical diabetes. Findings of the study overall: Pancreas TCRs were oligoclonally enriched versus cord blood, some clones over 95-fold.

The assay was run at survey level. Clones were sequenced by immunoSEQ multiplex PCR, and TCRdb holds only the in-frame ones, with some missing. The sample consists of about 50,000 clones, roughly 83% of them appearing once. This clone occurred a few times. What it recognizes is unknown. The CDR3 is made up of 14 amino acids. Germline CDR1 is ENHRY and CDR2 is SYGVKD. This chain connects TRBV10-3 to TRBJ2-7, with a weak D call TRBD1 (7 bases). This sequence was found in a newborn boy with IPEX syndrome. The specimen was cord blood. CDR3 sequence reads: CASSGGGGWDEQYF. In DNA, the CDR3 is TGTGCTTCCAGTGGAGGAGGGGGCTGGGACGAGCAGTACTTC.